This record looks at one TCR beta chain sequence and its context. The data were taken from a study of blood T cells in healthy people across ages. A second PCR of roughly 7 to 11 cycles used a sample-barcoded 5' primer and a J-beta primer mix. TCRdb processed the 5' RACE reads anew with MiXCR; each CDR3 protein has one entry. The sample carries some 900,000 distinct CDR3 sequences, roughly 52% recorded once. The germline CDR1 and CDR2 sequences are MNHEY and SMNVEV (reference sequence). CDR3 length: 15 amino acids. Trimming took 8 bases from V and 4 from J; bases not matched to a gene: 7. The chain carries TRBV27 and TRBJ2-2, with TRBD1 matching over 10 bases. What was sequenced was blood. This TCR was sampled from a young man in good health. Here the CDR3 DNA reads TGTGCCAGCCGTCCCGGGACAGGGGTCACCGGGGAGCTGTTTTTT. It is translated as CASRPGTGVTGELFF.